The entry below describes one T cell receptor (beta chain). The antigen is not known. During its preparation, the TCRbeta library received unique molecular identifiers. TCRdb reprocessed the PCR reads via MiXCR and lists one record per CDR3 protein. The table lists over 80,000 distinct CDR3 sequences, 20% to 30% of them singletons. The data were obtained in a study of T-cell reconstitution after alpha-beta-depleted transplantation in children. The study's findings and limits: Some patients' high day-60 TCRbeta diversity was traced to surviving recipient T cells and thymic progenitors. The origin of alpha-beta T cells about two months after transplant was reportedly several hundred expanded graft clones. The main origin of T-cell counts and diversity one year after transplant was newly produced T cells.

This clonotype originated in a boy between 2 and 10 years old with acute lymphoblastic leukemia, due to receive a stem cell transplant. The sample consisted of PBMCs, taken before TCRalphabeta/CD19-depleted stem cell transplant.

CDR3 protein: CASSPPPPNYGYTF. CDR3 coding DNA: TGTGCCAGCAGCCCTCCACCCCCTAACTATGGCTACACCTTC. The chain recombines TRBV7-2 with TRBJ1-2; D unclear. V was shortened by 5 bases and J by 0 bases, with 10 bases between the two germline ends. Germline CDR1 reads SGHTA; CDR2 reads FQGNSA. The CDR3 covers 14 residues.